The present TCR beta chain was sequenced within a study of cytomegalovirus exposure and HLA in healthy donors (dated by TCRdb to the late 2010s). Study-level background: In an earlier analysis of several hundred of the donors, 276 Gb of sequence data and about 110 million unique TCR beta sequences from 150 million to 200 million T cells were reported. HLA typing included class I and class II loci at four-digit resolution. Rather than drawing on any new phenotypic data, the later analysis identified candidate immune exposures from TCR beta sequences and the way those sequences occurred across donors. A later genetic analysis took genome-wide SNP genotypes for about three fifths of the 666 donors and used that subset as a discovery cohort. The number of typed donors differed by locus: roughly 620-640 for A, B, C, DRB1 and DQB1; 522 for DQA1; around 610 for DPA1; and roughly 470 for DPB1. The study used immunosequencing to profile the T cell repertoires of 600 to 850 subjects and linked those repertoires to cytomegalovirus serostatus. An earlier analysis of some 500 of the donors used high-throughput TCR beta sequencing to judge whether each TCR beta V gene segment behaved as functional or pseudogenic. All discovery cohort repertoires had been generated using a single sequencing platform. Alongside the repertoire data, information on donor age, sex, ethnicity and CMV serostatus was compiled. High-throughput TCR immunosequencing, statistical association of individual TCRs with disease status, and machine learning were combined to predict cytomegalovirus infection status. The aim of the study was to test whether cataloging public T cell receptors could identify signatures of past pathogen exposure. A later analysis re-analyzed previously published TCR beta repertoires from roughly 630 donors and added high-resolution HLA genotyping to study TCR occurrence patterns. A separate validation cohort of about 110 different subjects was used in addition to the 666-subject first cohort. Roughly five DR-DQ haplotypes were handled as single units for association and clustering, since linkage in the cohort was strong. Of the 350 to 450 genotyped donors, about 84% fell in the genetic ancestry cluster associated with self-reported Caucasian donors. Roughly 320 gigabases of sequencing data and approximately 91 million unique TCR sequences made up an early release that covered 500 to 650 HLA-typed donors. Across around 400 genotyped donors of the cohort, an average of roughly 200,000 unique TCR beta nucleotide sequences per donor were sequenced, and roughly 17% of those sequences were non-productive.

For this clone: Its antigen is currently not known. The record has no base qualities; no much larger clone is one base away.

To prepare the library, the immunoSEQ multiplex PCR assay was applied. A mixture of 60 forward primers for TCR Vbeta segments and 13 reverse primers for TCR Jbeta segments was used in the multiplex PCR. A multiplex PCR assay on genomic DNA amplified the CDR3 region of rearranged TCR beta genes. The Illumina HiSeq System was used to sequence the amplified TCR beta libraries as 87-base-pair reads. The study's own analysis went as follows. In a later analysis, approximately 74 million unique TCR beta chains were counted across the approximately 670 repertoires, and roughly 9.9 million of these chains were shared by at least two donors. A nearest-neighbor algorithm error-corrected the raw reads and collapsed the reads into unique sequences, merging closely related sequences to remove PCR and sequencing errors. CDR3 sequences were aligned to IMGT reference sequences to assign V, D and J gene segments. Each retained sequence needed at least a six-nucleotide match to both a V gene segment and a J gene segment. Rearrangements were classified as productive when the CDR3 lacked stop codons and remained in frame with V and J, and all other rearrangements were classified as non-productive. CDR3 was defined by IMGT convention, running from the second conserved V-encoded cysteine to the conserved J-encoded phenylalanine. In an earlier analysis of just under 600 of the donors, sequences lacking an unambiguous match to a single V gene segment were excluded. In an earlier analysis of 587 of the donors, a V segment was called functional when productive rearrangements were above 56.7%, and segregating when the standard deviation between donors exceeded 5%. A statistical classification framework was built to diagnose cytomegalovirus status from the catalog of TCR beta chain sequences. In a later analysis, TCR nucleotide sequences were compared against IMGT/GENE-DB human TR gene sequences so that V and J genes could be assigned. The TCRdist pipeline was used in a later analysis to assign CDR3 sequences and most-parsimonious VDJ recombination scenarios. In a later analysis, each TCR beta chain was defined by its CDR3 amino acid sequence together with its V-gene family, and reads lacking a unique V-gene family were excluded. A later analysis removed roughly 590 highly shared, low-generation-probability nucleotide sequences to deal with suspected cross-contamination and a sequencing artifact. In a later analysis, a clonal expansion index for each public chain was calculated from normalized within-repertoire ranks of inferred template counts. In a later analysis, generation probabilities were computed with a VDJ recombination model fitted to out-of-frame rearrangements, and the resulting probabilities were checked against IGoR. Hypergeometric tests were used in a later analysis to score TCR-TCR, TCR-HLA and TCR-CMV co-occurrence, with a repertoire-size bias correction applied to the TCR pairs. To estimate false discovery rates, a later analysis permuted the HLA or CMV assignments 20 times. In a later analysis, co-occurring TCRs were grouped using DBSCAN, with TCRdist sequence similarity added in when clustering inside HLA-allele-positive subsets. Repertoires with fewer than 30,000 or more than 120,000 public chains were left out of co-occurrence clustering, as were several repertoires with anomalous nucleotide sharing. The table was pulled from immuneACCESS by TCRdb, which kept in-frame rearrangements only. Such tables lose some clones; where checked, under half of the loss comes from unresolved V genes, and the rest has no known cause. V and J calls plus clone size are reproduced from that table; the DNA served to infer D and trimming. The sample profile shows almost 65,000 clones; about three quarters of them were found once. The ten biggest clones cover 4% to 5.5% of the sample.

Sequences SGDLS (CDR1) and YYNGEE (CDR2) are obtained from the germline V gene. V lost 4 bases and J lost 13 bases, and the count of bases not matched to a germline gene is 17. Reading from cysteine to phenylalanine, the CDR3 counts 16 amino acids. Only the CDR3 portion is preserved as DNA: 48 bases, with reading frame beginning at the first base. What the study reported, not specific to this receptor: Broadly in line with IMGT annotations, most TCR beta V segments showed up in productive rearrangements about 87% or about 30% of the time in an earlier analysis of several hundred of the donors. According to a later analysis, parvovirus B19, influenza, CMV and Epstein-Barr virus appeared linked to several top co-occurrence clusters. The classifier was reported to diagnose cytomegalovirus status with high specificity and sensitivity in both the original and validation cohorts. A further reported finding was that TCR beta sequences accurately predicted the HLA-A and HLA-B alleles for most subjects in the first cohort. A few of the identified cytomegalovirus-associated TCR beta chains were confirmed in vitro to be specific for cytomegalovirus antigens. In a later analysis, HLA-associated TCR beta chains were found to be more clonally expanded and to have lower generation probabilities than equally common non-associated chains. A later analysis found that TCR association rates varied across HLA loci, with DRB1 alleles showing the most associated TCRs and HLA-C alleles the fewest. Correlated functional status among segregating V segments might be attributable to linkage disequilibrium, but an unknown experimental factor could not be ruled out. A later analysis associated 16,951 TCR beta sequences with specific HLA alleles at a false discovery rate of 0.05. A total of 150 to 200 TCR beta chains were listed by the study as associated with cytomegalovirus. Presence/absence analyses assumed roughly uniform sequencing depth across donors, an assumption that may not hold. In a later analysis, most CMV-associated TCR beta chains were found to appear HLA-restricted, with HLA associations seemingly driven largely by CMV exposure. For the cohort, immune exposure information was limited to CMV serostatus. Because counts were too low, fewer than 20 rarely observed V segments, including chromosome 9 orphons, were excluded from the earlier analysis of 587 of the donors. Some IMGT-functional V segments, including TRBV6-2 and TRBV6-3, could not be told apart with the 87-base-pair reads, so those segments were excluded. A group of highly shared sequence variants was considered likely to be a technical artifact of the sequencing pipeline. While some public TCRs were present in many individuals, most TCR sequences turned up only very rarely across donors. When HLA alleles, especially DR and DQ, strongly co-occurred, TCR associations were difficult to assign to individual alleles. According to a later genetic analysis, donors in an Asian-associated ancestry cluster had fewer N-insertions in productive TCRs than the approximately 610-donor mean. Only TCR beta chains were sequenced in this cohort, and the absence of alpha or paired-chain data limited detectable features. The authors suggested that the approach could potentially be extended to other disease states and immunological phenotypes. Because some donors lacked HLA typing at each locus, the association tests relied only on the typed subset. In a later genetic analysis, a missense DCLRE1C variant was associated with V-gene and J-gene trimming of TCR beta chains, and the association was replicated in an independent cohort.

The cohort was made up of approximately 700 healthy bone marrow donors. All cohort members were sampled while nominally healthy, although unrecorded immune exposures were likely present. The donor tested CMV seropositive and was one of the 289 seropositive cohort members. Each donor provided a peripheral blood sample, and peripheral blood mononuclear cells were used for TCR beta sequencing. Genomic DNA extraction from the blood cell samples was performed with the Qiagen DNeasy Blood Extraction Kit. Sequenced input: PBMCs. Recombination linked TRBV9 to TRBJ1-4, with 9 junctional bases fitting TRBD1. The origin of this receptor is a male donor in good health and CMV-seropositive. The nucleotides are TGTGCCAGCAGCCCACGCTCCGGGACAGGGACGGGGCGACTGTTTTTT. It encodes CASSPRSGTGTGRLFF.